This T cell receptor beta chain was documented in a study of T cell responses to AZD1222 COVID-19 vaccine. Profiling relied on immunoSEQ multiplex PCR, and the TCRdb table lists in-frame clones only, not all of them. Of fewer than 130,000 clones in the sample, roughly 92% were seen once. The source was peripheral blood, collected 28 days after the second AZD1222 dose. The TCR was taken from an adult who received the AZD1222 COVID-19 vaccine.

The CDR3 sequence: CASSQDADSGFSYEQYF. CDR3 nucleotides: TGTGCCAGCAGCCAAGACGCTGATAGCGGTTTCTCCTACGAGCAGTACTTC. The rearrangement links TRBV4-2 to TRBJ2-7; tentatively, D is TRBD2 (6 bases). CDR3 length: 17 amino acids. Trimming cost V 0 bases and J 0 bases, with 15 bases left between them. Germline lookup yields CDR1 LGHNA and CDR2 YNFKEQ.